This T cell receptor beta chain was profiled in a study of T cells in localized non-small cell lung cancer. Only in-frame clones appear in the TCRdb table, and some are missing; sequencing was by immunoSEQ multiplex PCR. This sample has about 7,900 clones; approximately 93% occur once, and the top ten carry 2.9%. General observations from the study: Only one tumor region was sequenced, so heterogeneity remains possible. The highest T cell clonality was in uninvolved adjacent lung, above tumor. For the top 100 tumor clones, a median around 55 also appeared in adjacent lung.

The CDR3 covers 12 residues. Germline V gene data show CDR1 as SGHAT and CDR2 as FQNNGV. V shed 5 bases and J shed 5 bases, with 8 bases lying between them. Concerning this clone itself: Its antigen is undetermined.

This sample comprised peripheral blood, obtained before any cancer treatment. The V call is TRBV11-2, the J call TRBJ2-3, with no clear D. The receptor was derived from a woman aged 40 to 75 with stage I lung adenocarcinoma. DNA for the CDR3: TGTGCCAGCAGCCTCAGCCTAGATACGCAGTATTTT. It is translated as CASSLSLDTQYF.